A single sample gave rise to the 32 T cell receptor beta chains below, sequenced in a study of cytomegalovirus exposure and HLA in healthy donors (TCRdb year 2017). Receptors were amplified or captured by the immunoSEQ multiplex PCR assay. For the multiplex PCR, a mixture combining 60 forward primers for TCR Vbeta segments and 13 reverse primers for TCR Jbeta segments was used. Entries here come from immuneACCESS through TCRdb and include only in-frame sequences with V and J called. Some clones fail to appear in such tables; in the studies checked, an unresolved V gene covers under half of the shortfall, and the cause of the remainder is unknown. For this sample there are 150,000 to 200,000 clones; about four fifths appear just once. Around 1.6% of the sample comes from the top ten. Sample: PBMCs. The receptors here all came from a woman between 50 and 59 years old in good health and CMV-seronegative.

The J gene is TRBJ1-1, the V gene TRBV18; TRBD1 is a possible D gene (5 bases). The V and J ends lost 5 bases and 6 bases respectively, with 19 bases between them. This CDR3 has 15 residues. Germline V gene data show CDR1 as KGHSH and CDR2 as LQKENI. Written as DNA, the CDR3 is TGTGCCAGCTCATTCCAGGGCCCCCACGGCGCTGAAGCTTTCTTT. It encodes CASSFQGPHGAEAFF.

CDR3 in amino acids: CASSPHGGASTDTQYF. In DNA form, the CDR3 reads TGTGCCAGCAGCCCCCATGGCGGGGCTAGCACAGATACGCAGTATTTT. The rearrangement links TRBV7-9 to TRBJ2-3; perhaps TRBD2 as D (6 bases). The germline V and J ends were trimmed by 5 bases and 0 bases, with 15 bases remaining between them. CDR3 length equals 16 residues. Germline-derived CDR1 and CDR2 are SEHNR and FQNEAQ (reference sequence).

This clone appeared a single time. This chain links TRBV25-1 with TRBJ2-1, with TRBD1 identical over 7 bases. The CDR3 is 16 amino acids. Trimming removed 5 bases from V and 3 bases from J; junction bases left unmatched: 10. Germline V gene lookup returns CDR1 MGHDK and CDR2 SYGVNS. The chain's CDR3 is CASSPKPGGDYNEQFF. The CDR3 DNA is TGTGCCAGCAGTCCAAAACCAGGGGGTGACTACAATGAGCAGTTCTTC.

This chain joins TRBV9 and TRBJ2-1; 7 bases agree with TRBD2. CDR1 is SGDLS, CDR2 YYNGEE, per germline. The junction had 11 bases not matched to a gene; V was cut back by 3 bases and J by 8 bases. This CDR3 is 15 amino acids long. DNA of the CDR3: TGTGCCAGCAGCGCGGGGGGACGGCTGGGTGATGAGCAGTTCTTC. Translated, it gives CASSAGGRLGDEQFF.

The gene calls are TRBV6-5 and TRBJ1-2, with 7 bases lining up with TRBD1. The J segment lost 4 bases and the V segment lost 0 bases, leaving 5 bases of the junction unmatched. In germline, CDR1 is MNHEY, CDR2 SVGAGI. The CDR3 covers 15 residues. CDR3 residues: CASSYSTGATYGYTF. Written as DNA, the CDR3 is TGTGCCAGCAGTTACTCAACAGGGGCTACCTATGGCTACACCTTC.

The V gene is TRBV11-3, the J gene TRBJ2-1, with TRBD2 matching over 9 bases. Germline trimming cut 5 bases from V and 4 bases from J; bases unmatched to any gene: 6. The CDR3 totals 15 residues. Germline V gene lookup returns CDR1 SGHNT and CDR2 YENEEA. The CDR3 loop is CASSPRLADYNEQFF. As DNA, the CDR3 is TGTGCCAGCAGCCCCCGACTAGCGGATTACAATGAGCAGTTCTTC.

The chain joins TRBV30 to TRBJ1-2, with D maybe TRBD1 (6 bases). The CDR3 covers 13 residues. V shed 8 bases and J shed 1 base, with 14 bases lying between them. The germline CDR1 and CDR2 sequences are GTSNPN and SVGIG (reference sequence). CDR3 loop: CAGTQGNNYGYTF. As DNA, the CDR3 is TGTGCCGGCACTCAGGGGAATAACTATGGCTACACCTTC.

This chain joins TRBV5-4 and TRBJ1-5, with no clear D. CDR1 is SGHNT, CDR2 YYREEE, per germline (reference sequence). The CDR3 is made up of 14 amino acids. V lost 5 bases to trimming and J lost 1 base, with 10 bases between them. Written as DNA, the CDR3 is TGTGCCAGCAGTCCAGGAGGAAGCAATCAGCCCCAGCATTTT. It specifies CASSPGGSNQPQHF.

V and J are TRBV29-1 and TRBJ2-7; D might be TRBD1 (6 bases). The CDR3 contains 11 residues. V was clipped by 7 bases and J by 6 bases, with 13 bases between them. Germline V gene lookup returns CDR1 SQVTM and CDR2 ANQGSEA. DNA of the CDR3: TGCAGCGCGACCACAGGGCGCGAGCAGTACTTC. Translating gives CSATTGREQYF.

This clone has just a few counts. The chain combines TRBV6-5 with TRBJ1-1, with 7 bases identical to TRBD1. The CDR3 consists of 14 residues. The junction had 8 bases not matched to a gene; V was cut back by 5 bases and J by 5 bases. The germline CDR1 and CDR2 sequences are MNHEY and SVGAGI. The CDR3 loop reads CASSGRQGRTEAFF. CDR3 DNA: TGTGCCAGCAGTGGACGACAGGGACGGACTGAAGCTTTCTTT.

This clone was counted only a few times. V usage is TRBV7-3 and J usage is TRBJ1-2; 7 bases match TRBD1. CDR3 length equals 13 residues. Germline CDR1 is SGHTA and CDR2 is FQGTGA. J lost 5 bases, V lost 5 bases, and 5 bases had no gene match. The CDR3 nucleotides read TGTGCCAGCAGCCGGGGACAGATTTATGGCTACACCTTC. This codes for CASSRGQIYGYTF.

This clone showed up just a few times. The rearrangement links TRBV4-3 to TRBJ1-6; D remains ambiguous. The germline CDR1 and CDR2 sequences are LGHNA and YSLEER. The V end was cut by 1 base, the J end by 14 bases, with 21 bases between. CDR3 length: 16 residues. The CDR3 DNA reads TGCGCCAGCAGCCAAGCCAGATCGGGGTTCAGATCGGCCCTCCACTTT. This encodes CASSQARSGFRSALHF.

The chain joins TRBV7-3 to TRBJ1-2, with TRBD1 identical over 11 bases. The CDR3 is made up of 18 amino acids. Germline V lookup: CDR1 SGHTA, CDR2 FQGTGA. V dropped 5 bases and J dropped 3; count of bases not matched to a gene: 14. The DNA for the CDR3 is TGTGCCAGCAGCCCATCCCCCTACTCGGGACAGGGGGACTATGGCTACACCTTC. Amino acid sequence: CASSPSPYSGQGDYGYTF.

J is TRBJ2-7 and V is TRBV29-1, with TRBD1 matching over 9 bases. The CDR3 totals 13 residues. Germline CDR1 SQVTM, CDR2 ANQGSEA. With V trimmed by 7 bases and J by 2 bases, 6 bases remained unmatched. DNA for the CDR3: TGCAGCGCCGGGGACAGGGAACCCTACGAGCAGTACTTC. Its protein is CSAGDREPYEQYF.

This rearrangement joins TRBV6-5 to TRBJ2-7; 8 bases match TRBD2. The CDR3 totals 15 residues. The V segment lost 2 bases and the J segment 4 bases; nucleotides outside the gene matches: 7. Germline CDR1 and CDR2: MNHEY and SVGAGI. The CDR3 coding sequence is TGTGCCAGCAGTTACACCGGGGGCGGGGGGTACGAGCAGTACTTC. The encoded protein is CASSYTGGGGYEQYF.

This sequence joins TRBV6-6 and TRBJ2-2, with D possibly matching TRBD1 (6 bases). CDR1 and CDR2 (germline): MNHNY, SVGAGI (reference sequence). The CDR3 is 15 residues long. The V end lost 6 bases, the J end lost 5 bases, and 16 bases lay between the germline ends. CDR3 nucleotide sequence: TGTGCCAGCAGGGTCGGCAGGGGCGGAACCGGGGAGCTGTTTTTT. Protein: CASRVGRGGTGELFF.

J is TRBJ1-1 and V is TRBV5-6; 8 bases line up with TRBD1. In germline, CDR1 is SGHDT, CDR2 YYEEEE. With V trimmed by 7 bases and J by 4 bases, 12 bases remained unmatched. The length of the CDR3 is 15 residues. The chain's CDR3 is CASLLQGAFVTEAFF. In nucleotides, the CDR3 is TGTGCCAGCCTCCTCCAGGGGGCATTTGTCACTGAAGCTTTCTTT.

The sample holds a few counts of this clone. This sequence joins TRBV12-5 and TRBJ1-1; 7 positions match TRBD1. The CDR3 extends over 14 amino acids. Germline lookup yields CDR1 LGHNT and CDR2 FRNRAP. Germline trimming cut 4 bases from V and 1 base from J; bases unmatched to any gene: 3. This CDR3 is CASGSRQGNTEAFF. CDR3 coding DNA: TGTGCTAGTGGTTCCCGACAGGGGAACACTGAAGCTTTCTTT. The full variable domain, its missing parts supplied by reference TRBV12-5 and TRBJ1-1, is DARVTQTPRHKVTEMGQEVTMRCQPILGHNTVFWYRQTMMQGLELLAYFRNRAPLDDSGMPKDRFSAEMPDATLATLKIQPSEPRDSAVYFCASGSRQGNTEAFFGQGTRLTVV.

The genes are TRBV5-1 and TRBJ2-3; 16 bases are shared with TRBD2. The CDR3 totals 18 residues. J lost 4 bases, V lost 4 bases, and 9 bases had no gene match. Germline CDR1 is SGHRS and CDR2 is YFSETQ. CDR3 residues: CASSRAGTSGGDADTQYF. In DNA, the CDR3 is TGCGCCAGCAGCAGAGCCGGGACTAGCGGGGGGGATGCAGATACGCAGTATTTT.

The chain has TRBV7-3 and TRBJ2-2; 8 bases are shared with TRBD2. This CDR3 spans 19 amino acids. J lost 6 bases, V lost 2 bases, and 17 bases had no gene match. Germline values: CDR1 SGHTA, CDR2 FQGTGA. The CDR3 protein is CASSLYARGAGGFAGELFF. DNA for the CDR3: TGTGCCAGCAGCTTATATGCCCGCGGCGCGGGAGGATTTGCCGGGGAGCTGTTTTTT. Full variable domain (rest looked up from reference TRBV7-3 and TRBJ2-2): GAGVSQTPSNKVTEKGKYVELRCDPISGHTALYWYRQSLGQGPEFLIYFQGTGAADDSGLPNDRFFAVRPEGSVSTLKIQRTERGDSAVYLCASSLYARGAGGFAGELFFGEGSRLTVL.

The gene calls are TRBV6-6 and TRBJ1-4, with 7 bases that match TRBD1. Unmatched junction bases numbered 6, after V lost 0 bases and J lost 8 bases. Germline V gene data show CDR1 as MNHNY and CDR2 as SVGAGI (reference sequence). This CDR3 is built from 15 residues. This CDR3 is CASSYSRGLGEKLFF. In DNA, the CDR3 is TGTGCCAGCAGTTACTCGAGGGGGCTGGGGGAAAAACTGTTTTTT.

This clone was detected only once. The chain carries TRBV30 and TRBJ2-1, with 8 bases lining up with TRBD2. Trimming cost V 3 bases and J 4 bases; bases outside gene matches: 8. Germline loops: CDR1 GTSNPN, CDR2 SVGIG (reference sequence). The CDR3 covers 15 residues. The CDR3 protein is CAWRDGTRRYNEQFF. CDR3 DNA sequence: TGTGCCTGGAGGGACGGGACTAGACGATACAATGAGCAGTTCTTC.

The rearrangement joins TRBV19 to TRBJ1-2; D may be TRBD1 (6 bases). Trimming shortened V by 4 bases and J by 5 bases, and 17 bases separated the two germline ends. The V gene's germline CDR1 is LNHDA and CDR2 SQIVND (reference sequence). The CDR3 contains 15 residues. CDR3 protein: CASSNRAGQGYGYTF. The CDR3 DNA reads TGTGCCAGTAGTAACAGGGCAGGTCAGGGTTATGGCTACACCTTC. The entire variable domain, with the rest obtained from reference TRBV19 and TRBJ1-2, is as follows: DGGITQSPKYLFRKEGQNVTLSCEQNLNHDAMYWYRQDPGQGLRLIYYSQIVNDFQKGDIAEGYSVSREKKESFPLTVTSAQKNPTAFYLCASSNRAGQGYGYTFGSGTRLTVV.

The V gene is TRBV18, the J gene TRBJ1-5, with 7 bases aligning to TRBD1. CDR3 length equals 14 residues. Germline CDR1 is KGHSH and CDR2 is LQKENI. V trimming: 4 bases; J trimming: 6 bases; junction bases outside the gene matches: 6. The CDR3 sequence is CASSLTGTVQPQHF. The DNA for the CDR3 is TGTGCCAGCTCACTGACAGGGACAGTTCAGCCCCAGCATTTT.

A few counts support this clone. The rearrangement links TRBV4-3 to TRBJ2-7; 8 bases line up with TRBD1. The germline CDR1 and CDR2 sequences are LGHNA and YSLEER. V was pared by 3 bases and J by 2 bases, with 6 bases of the junction left unmatched. The CDR3 loop spans 15 amino acids. Written as DNA, the CDR3 is TGCGCCAGCAGCCAGGATAGACAGGGGCCCTACGAGCAGTACTTC. Protein product: CASSQDRQGPYEQYF.

In DNA, the CDR3 is TGTGCCAGCAGCTTAGCGACAGGGGGCGGGGAGGAGACCCAGTACTTC. Translation gives CASSLATGGGEETQYF. V is TRBV7-6 and J is TRBJ2-5; TRBD1 matches 10 bases. CDR3 length: 16 residues. The trim removed 0 bases at V and 5 bases at J, leaving 6 bases unmatched. Germline CDR1 SGHVS, CDR2 FNYEAQ.

The chain is built from TRBV7-9 and TRBJ1-2; 10 bases fit TRBD1. The ends lost 5 bases at V and 4 bases at J; junction bases unmatched: 4. The CDR3 length is 14 residues. Germline V lookup: CDR1 SEHNR, CDR2 FQNEAQ (reference sequence). The CDR3 coding sequence is TGTGCCAGCAGCCCAGGACAGGGGGGCTATGGCTACACCTTC. Amino acids: CASSPGQGGYGYTF.

The chain has TRBV7-9 and TRBJ2-1; 7 bases are shared with TRBD2. V shed 3 bases and J 9 bases; nucleotides not matched to a gene: 5. Germline loops: CDR1 SEHNR, CDR2 FQNEAQ (reference sequence). The CDR3 is 13 residues long. In nucleotides, the CDR3 is TGTGCCAGCAGCTTCCAGGGCGGGAGTGAGCAGTTCTTC. Residues: CASSFQGGSEQFF.

The rearrangement links TRBV19 to TRBJ1-1; 7 bases are a match to TRBD1. The J segment lost 2 bases and the V segment lost 5 bases, leaving 5 bases of the junction unmatched. The CDR3 has 14 amino acids. CDR1 and CDR2 (germline): LNHDA, SQIVND (reference sequence). CDR3 bases: TGTGCCAGTAGTGAGCGACAGGGAAACACTGAAGCTTTCTTT. It is translated as CASSERQGNTEAFF.

The rearrangement links TRBV4-2 to TRBJ2-7; 8 bases match TRBD2. The CDR3 consists of 15 residues. The V gene's germline CDR1 is LGHNA and CDR2 YNFKEQ. Trimming removed 1 base from V and 3 bases from J; junction bases left unmatched: 5. CDR3 in amino acids: CASSQVFREGYEQYF. CDR3 DNA sequence: TGTGCCAGCAGCCAAGTATTTCGGGAGGGCTACGAGCAGTACTTC.

The chain joins TRBV6-4 to TRBJ2-3; 13 bases are a match to TRBD2. CDR1 MRHNA and CDR2 SNTAGT come from the germline V gene. Trimming at V came to 5 bases and at J to 1 base, leaving 6 bases not matched to a gene. The CDR3 extends over 17 amino acids. CDR3 residues: CASSRGLAGIGTDTQYF. The CDR3 DNA reads TGTGCCAGCAGTCGGGGACTAGCGGGGATCGGCACAGATACGCAGTATTTT.

DNA for the CDR3: TGTGCCAGCAGCTTGACGGGACAGGGAACCTACAATGAGCAGTTCTTC. This codes for CASSLTGQGTYNEQFF. The chain combines TRBV5-6 with TRBJ2-1; 9 nucleotides align to TRBD1. J gave up 2 bases and V 1 base, and 4 bases lay outside the gene matches. Germline CDR1 and CDR2: SGHDT and YYEEEE. The CDR3 contains 16 residues.